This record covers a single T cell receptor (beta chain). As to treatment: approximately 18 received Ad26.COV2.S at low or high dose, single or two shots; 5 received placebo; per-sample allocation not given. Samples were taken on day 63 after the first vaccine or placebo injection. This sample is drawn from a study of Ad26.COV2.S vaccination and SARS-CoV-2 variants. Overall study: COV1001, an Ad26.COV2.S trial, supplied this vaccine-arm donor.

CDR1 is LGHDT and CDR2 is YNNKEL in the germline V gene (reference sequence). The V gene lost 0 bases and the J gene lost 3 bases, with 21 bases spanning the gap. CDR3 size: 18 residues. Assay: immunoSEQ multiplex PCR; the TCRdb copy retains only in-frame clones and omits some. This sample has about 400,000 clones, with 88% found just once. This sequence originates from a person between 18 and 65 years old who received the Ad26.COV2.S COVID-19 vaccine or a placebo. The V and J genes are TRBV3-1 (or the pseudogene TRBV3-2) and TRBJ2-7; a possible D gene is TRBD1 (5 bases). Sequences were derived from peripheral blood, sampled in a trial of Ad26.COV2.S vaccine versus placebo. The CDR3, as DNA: TGTGCCAGCAGCCAAGATCGTCCATTCGGACATCCGAACTACGAGCAGTACTTC. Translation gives CASSQDRPFGHPNYEQYF.